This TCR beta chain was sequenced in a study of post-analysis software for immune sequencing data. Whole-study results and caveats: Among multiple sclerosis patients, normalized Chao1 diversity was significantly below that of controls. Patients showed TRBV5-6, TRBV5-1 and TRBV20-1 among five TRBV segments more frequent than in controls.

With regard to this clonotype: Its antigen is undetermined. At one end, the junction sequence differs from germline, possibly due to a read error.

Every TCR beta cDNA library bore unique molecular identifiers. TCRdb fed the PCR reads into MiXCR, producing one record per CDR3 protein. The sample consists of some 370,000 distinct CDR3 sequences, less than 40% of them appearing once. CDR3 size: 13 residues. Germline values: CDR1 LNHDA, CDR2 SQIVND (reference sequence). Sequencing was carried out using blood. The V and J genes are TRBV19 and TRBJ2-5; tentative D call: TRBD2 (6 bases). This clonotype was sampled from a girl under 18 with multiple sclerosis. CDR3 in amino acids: CARSKNGGETQYF. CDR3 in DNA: TGTGCCAGGAGTAAGAACGGAGGGGAGACCCAGTACTTC.